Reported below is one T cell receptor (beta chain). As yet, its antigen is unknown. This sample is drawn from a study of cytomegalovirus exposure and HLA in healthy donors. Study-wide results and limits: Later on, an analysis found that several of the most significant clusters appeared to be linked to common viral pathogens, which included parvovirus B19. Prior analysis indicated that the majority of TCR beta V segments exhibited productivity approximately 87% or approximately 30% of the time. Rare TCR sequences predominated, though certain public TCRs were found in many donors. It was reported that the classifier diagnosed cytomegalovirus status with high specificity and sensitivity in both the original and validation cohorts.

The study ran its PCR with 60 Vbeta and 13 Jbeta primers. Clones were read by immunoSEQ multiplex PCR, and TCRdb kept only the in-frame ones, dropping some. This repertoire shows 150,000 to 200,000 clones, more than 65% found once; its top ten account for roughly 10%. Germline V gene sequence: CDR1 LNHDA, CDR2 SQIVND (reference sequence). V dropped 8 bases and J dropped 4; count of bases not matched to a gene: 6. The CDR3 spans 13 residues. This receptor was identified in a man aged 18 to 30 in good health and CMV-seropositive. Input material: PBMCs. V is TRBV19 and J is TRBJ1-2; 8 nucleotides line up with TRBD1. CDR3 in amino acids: CASGDRGGYGYTF. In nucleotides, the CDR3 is TGTGCCAGTGGAGACAGGGGTGGCTATGGCTACACCTTC.